The T cell receptor (beta chain) described here comes from a study of T-cell reconstitution after alpha-beta-depleted transplantation in children. This clonotype was found many times. Germline V gene sequence: CDR1 SQVTM, CDR2 ANQGSEA. This CDR3 region has 14 residues. V was pared by 7 bases and J by 4 bases, with 5 bases of the junction left unmatched. Using unique molecular identifiers, the investigators prepared the TCRbeta library. TCRdb reanalysed the PCR reads using MiXCR and keeps one entry per CDR3 protein. The sample includes about half a million distinct CDR3 sequences, roughly an eighth of them seen just once.

The genes are TRBV29-1 and TRBJ2-1; 12 positions agree with TRBD2. Here the sequenced sample was PBMCs from the stem cell graft donor, taken from the stem cell graft. The TCR comes from a human donor who donated a stem cell graft to a child with combined immunodeficiency. As DNA, the CDR3 is TGCAGCGCACAGACTAGCGGGAGTTACAATGAGCAGTTCTTC. This encodes CSAQTSGSYNEQFF.